This T cell receptor beta chain emerged from a study of PD-L1 blockade in urothelial cancer. Study-level background: Male sex and bladder-origin urothelial cancer characterized about 85% of the 29 patients. Once treatment had started, blood was analyzed at 3 weeks (second dose) and again at 6 weeks. Overall study findings and caveats: Prediction of better survival came from below-median pretreatment blood TCR clonality.

Turning to this clone: The antigen is unknown.

Each PCR contained spiked-in synthetic TCR analog templates. Using immunoSEQ multiplex PCR, the repertoire was profiled, and TCRdb retains in-frame clones only, with some absent. The repertoire consists of under 55,000 clones, with approximately 90% occurring once and the leading ten covering approximately 25%. Time point denoted: pretreatment peripheral blood. The V gene's germline CDR1 is KGHSH and CDR2 LQKENI. This CDR3 has 12 amino acids. V lost 3 bases to trimming and J lost 8 bases, with 7 bases between them. The sequence came from a donor aged 40 or over with urothelial cancer. Specimen: PBMCs, collected around atezolizumab (anti-PD-L1) treatment. The V and J genes are TRBV18 and TRBJ2-2; a weak D match, TRBD2 (5 bases). Here the CDR3 DNA reads TGTGCCAGCTCACCGGAGGCAGGGGAGCTGTTTTTT. It specifies CASSPEAGELFF. The full variable domain, rest sourced from reference TRBV18 and TRBJ2-2, is NAGVMQNPRHLVRRRGQEARLRCSPMKGHSHVYWYRQLPEEGLKFMVYLQKENIIDESGMPKERFSAEFPKEGPSILRIQQVVRGDSAAYFCASSPEAGELFFGEGSRLTVL.